The 32 T cell receptor beta chains presented below share a single source sample, sequenced in a study of blood T cell repertoires in COVID-19. Only in-frame clones appear in the TCRdb table, and some are missing; sequencing was by immunoSEQ multiplex PCR. The sample records over 100,000 clones, 84% being singletons. The material sequenced was peripheral blood. Receptors were obtained from a human donor in a cohort sampled during active COVID-19.

The gene calls are TRBV4-3 and TRBJ1-5; no firm D call. There are 16 residues in the CDR3. Trimming stripped 0 bases from V and 2 bases from J, with 11 bases between. Germline assignment: CDR1 LGHNA and CDR2 YSLEER. This CDR3 reads CASSQDRQIGNQPQHF. DNA of the CDR3: TGCGCCAGCAGCCAAGATCGCCAGATCGGCAATCAGCCCCAGCATTTT.

There are a few counts of this clone. This sequence joins TRBV3-1 (or the pseudogene TRBV3-2) and TRBJ2-7; 11 bases align to TRBD1. V shed 1 base, J shed 4 bases, and the junction held 3 bases outside the gene matches. Germline V lookup: CDR1 LGHDT, CDR2 YNNKEL (reference sequence). CDR3 size: 15 residues. This chain's CDR3 is CASSQGTGGWYEQYF. The CDR3 region has the DNA TGTGCCAGCAGCCAAGGGACAGGGGGCTGGTACGAGCAGTACTTC.

This chain uses TRBV7-9 with TRBJ1-2, with no clear D. The CDR3 is 15 amino acids. Germline V gene data show CDR1 as SEHNR and CDR2 as FQNEAQ (reference sequence). V lost 2 bases to trimming and J lost 9 bases, with 19 bases between them. In nucleotides, the CDR3 is TGTGCCAGCAGCTTATTCTCCGTCGCGGCCGGGAGCTACACCTTC. This codes for CASSLFSVAAGSYTF.

The rearrangement uses TRBV5-6 and TRBJ1-3; no definite D call. The V end was cut by 0 bases, the J end by 4 bases, with 11 bases between. Germline lookup yields CDR1 SGHDT and CDR2 YYEEEE. The length of the CDR3 is 15 residues. The CDR3: CASSLEALPGNTIYF. CDR3 sequence (DNA): TGTGCCAGCAGCTTGGAGGCACTACCGGGAAACACCATATATTTT.

The chain couples TRBV4-2 to TRBJ2-1, with 9 bases lining up with TRBD1. Germline lookup yields CDR1 LGHNA and CDR2 YNFKEQ. V lost 3 bases and J lost 4; bases outside the gene matches: 13. The CDR3 spans 18 residues. CDR3 sequence reads: CASSQALTGTGTYNEQFF. CDR3 nucleotides: TGTGCCAGCAGCCAGGCGCTTACCGGGACAGGGACATACAATGAGCAGTTCTTC.

This chain joins TRBV4-3 and TRBJ1-1; D unclear. The germline V gene encodes CDR1 LGHNA and CDR2 YSLEER. V was pared by 3 bases and J by 1 base, with 15 bases between. The CDR3 sequence is 16 residues long. CDR3 region: CASSQLPMSPNTEAFF. The CDR3, as DNA: TGCGCCAGCAGCCAGCTACCCATGAGCCCGAACACTGAAGCTTTCTTT.

J is TRBJ1-5 and V is TRBV10-3, with D perhaps TRBD1 (5 bases). Trimming shortened V by 2 bases and J by 3 bases, and 11 bases separated the two germline ends. Germline CDR1 ENHRY, CDR2 SYGVKD. The CDR3 spans 15 residues. This CDR3 reads CAISEKGPNNQPQHF. For the CDR3, the DNA is TGTGCCATCAGTGAGAAGGGGCCGAACAATCAGCCCCAGCATTTT.

The CDR3 DNA is TGTGCCAGCAGTGACAGGGATCAAGAGACCCAGTACTTC. This gives the protein CASSDRDQETQYF. This chain uses TRBV2 with TRBJ2-5; perhaps TRBD1 as D (5 bases). V lost 3 bases and J lost 2, with 7 bases in between. Germline V gives CDR1 SNHLY, CDR2 FYNNEI. This CDR3 spans 13 amino acids.

The chain links TRBV4-3 to TRBJ1-3, with 10 nucleotides matching TRBD1. CDR1 and CDR2 from the germline V gene are LGHNA and YSLEER. V lost 4 bases and J lost 3; bases outside the gene matches: 9. CDR3 size: 17 residues. The CDR3 DNA reads as TGCGCCAGCAGCCGAACCGGCCGGACAGGGGGTGGAAACACCATATATTTT. This sequence encodes CASSRTGRTGGGNTIYF.

The chain employs TRBV7-9 and TRBJ2-5; D remains ambiguous. The V end lost 0 bases, the J end lost 0 bases, and 8 bases lay between the germline ends. CDR1 is SEHNR and CDR2 is FQNEAQ in the germline V gene (reference sequence). This CDR3 spans 15 amino acids. The CDR3 sequence is CASSLAWSDQETQYF. The CDR3 nucleotides read TGTGCCAGCAGCTTAGCGTGGTCGGACCAAGAGACCCAGTACTTC.

This clone has just a few counts. This rearrangement joins TRBV9 to TRBJ2-7, with a weak D call TRBD1 (5 bases). The V gene's germline CDR1 is SGDLS and CDR2 YYNGEE. The CDR3 totals 12 residues. Trimming cost V 7 bases and J 8 bases, with 16 bases left between them. The chain's CDR3 is CASGKDTFQQYF. CDR3 nucleotides: TGTGCCAGCGGTAAGGACACTTTTCAGCAGTACTTC.

This chain connects TRBV7-2 to TRBJ1-3; weak D call: TRBD1 (6 bases). In germline, CDR1 is SGHTA, CDR2 FQGNSA. The CDR3 extends over 15 amino acids. Trimming shortened V by 5 bases and J by 0 bases, and 11 bases separated the two germline ends. CDR3 DNA: TGTGCCAGCAGCCTAGACAGGTTCTCTGGAAACACCATATATTTT. Its translation: CASSLDRFSGNTIYF.

This chain connects TRBV7-6 to TRBJ2-7; D unresolved. The CDR3 sequence is 17 residues long. V was shortened by 4 bases and J by 4 bases, with 23 bases between the two germline ends. The V gene's germline CDR1 is SGHVS and CDR2 FNYEAQ. CDR3 sequence reads: CASSSTGGSNLVYEQYF. CDR3 DNA: TGTGCCAGCAGCTCGACCGGCGGCTCTAACCTCGTATACGAGCAGTACTTC.

The chain links TRBV6-4 to TRBJ1-1; 7 bases align to TRBD1. The V gene end was trimmed by 6 bases and the J gene end by 4 bases; junction bases not matched to a gene: 5. There are 13 residues in the CDR3. Germline V CDR1 and CDR2: MRHNA, SNTAGT. For the CDR3, the DNA is TGTGCCAGCAGGCTACAGGGGAGCACTGAAGCTTTCTTT. Translation gives CASRLQGSTEAFF.

In the case of this clone: In the same sample, other DNA sequences code for this CDR3. V usage is TRBV5-4 and J usage is TRBJ1-1; D is ambiguous. Per the germline V gene, CDR1 is SGHNT and CDR2 is YYREEE (reference sequence). The CDR3 totals 13 residues. The germline V and J ends were trimmed by 0 bases and 1 base, with 4 bases remaining between them. The CDR3 region has the DNA TGTGCCAGCAGCTTGGATCGGAACACTGAAGCTTTCTTT. It codes for CASSLDRNTEAFF.

The V gene is TRBV6-5, the J gene TRBJ2-7; D might be TRBD2 (6 bases). This CDR3 comprises 14 residues. Trimming cost V 0 bases and J 3 bases, with 9 bases left between them. Germline V gene lookup returns CDR1 MNHEY and CDR2 SVGAGI. In nucleotides, the CDR3 is TGTGCCAGCAGTTACTCAATCGGGAGCTACGAGCAGTACTTC. Its translation is CASSYSIGSYEQYF.

In nucleotides, the CDR3 is TGTGCCAGCAGCATAATTGGGGGACAGGGGCTAACTTTCTTT. Its translation: CASSIIGGQGLTFF. The rearrangement joins TRBV6-2 or TRBV6-3 to TRBJ1-1; 10 nucleotides align to TRBD1. Germline V CDR1 and CDR2: MNHEY, SVGEGT. J lost 12 bases, V lost 6 bases, and 13 bases had no gene match. The CDR3 has 14 residues.

The chain couples TRBV6-5 to TRBJ2-2, with TRBD2 matching 7 bases. V was pared by 8 bases and J by 5 bases, with 5 bases of the junction left unmatched. Germline lookup yields CDR1 MNHEY and CDR2 SVGAGI. This CDR3 is 13 amino acids long. CDR3 sequence reads: CASSAGGTGELFF. DNA of the CDR3: TGTGCCAGCTCCGCCGGGGGGACCGGGGAGCTGTTTTTT.

The rearrangement uses TRBV6-5 and TRBJ1-1, with a weak D call TRBD1 (5 bases). The CDR3 extends over 15 amino acids. V was shortened by 5 bases and J by 1 base, with 14 bases between the two germline ends. The germline V gene has CDR1 MNHEY and CDR2 SVGAGI. CDR3 in amino acids: CASSLRANSNTEAFF. In DNA form, the CDR3 reads TGTGCCAGCAGTCTCAGGGCAAACTCGAACACTGAAGCTTTCTTT.

The gene calls are TRBV5-1 and TRBJ2-2; 9 nucleotides agree with TRBD2. Losses at the gene ends were 4 bases for V and 4 bases for J; bases not matched to a gene: 8. Germline loops: CDR1 SGHRS, CDR2 YFSETQ. The CDR3 sequence is 16 residues long. The CDR3 DNA is TGCGCCAGCAGCCCTACTAGCGGGTTTCTCACCGGGGAGCTGTTTTTT. Its protein product is CASSPTSGFLTGELFF.

The V gene is TRBV7-9, the J gene TRBJ2-2, with D perhaps matching TRBD2 (6 bases). Trimming pared 4 bases from V and 7 bases from J, leaving 13 bases between. The CDR3 length is 14 residues. Per germline, CDR1 SEHNR and CDR2 FQNEAQ (reference sequence). The CDR3 loop reads CASSSLADYGELFF. DNA of the CDR3: TGTGCCAGCAGCTCCTTAGCGGACTACGGGGAGCTGTTTTTT. Complete variable domain (other parts from reference TRBV7-9 and TRBJ2-2): DTGVSQNPRHKITKRGQNVTFRCDPISEHNRLYWYRQTLGQGPEFLTYFQNEAQLEKSRLLSDRFSAERPKGSFSTLEIQRTEQGDSAMYLCASSSLADYGELFFGEGSRLTVL.

The chain uses TRBV5-1 and TRBJ1-6; 9 nucleotides line up with TRBD1. From germline, CDR1 is SGHRS and CDR2 YFSETQ. With V trimmed by 5 bases and J by 7 bases, 7 bases remained unmatched. This CDR3 comprises 15 residues. Here the CDR3 reads CASRTGGTGNSPLHF. The CDR3 DNA reads as TGCGCCAGCAGAACTGGCGGGACAGGGAATTCACCCCTCCACTTT.

The sample holds one count of this clone. The chain couples TRBV5-1 to TRBJ2-1; D ambiguous. V shed 0 bases and J shed 6 bases, with 10 bases lying between them. The CDR3 extends over 14 amino acids. Germline V gives CDR1 SGHRS, CDR2 YFSETQ. The CDR3 here is CASSLVPGLNEQFF. The CDR3 DNA follows: TGCGCCAGCAGCTTGGTTCCGGGTCTCAATGAGCAGTTCTTC.

V is TRBV4-3 and J is TRBJ2-2, with 9 positions matching TRBD2. The V segment lost 1 base and the J segment 0 bases; nucleotides outside the gene matches: 3. The CDR3 contains 17 residues. The germline CDR1 and CDR2 sequences are LGHNA and YSLEER. For the CDR3, the DNA is TGCGCCAGCAGCCAAGGAGTAGCGGGGGCGAACACCGGGGAGCTGTTTTTT. It is translated as CASSQGVAGANTGELFF.

The V and J genes are TRBV18 and TRBJ2-2, with D maybe TRBD1 (5 bases). Looked up from germline, CDR1 is KGHSH and CDR2 is LQKENI. The ends were cut back, 1 base at V and 5 bases at J, with 20 bases in the middle. This CDR3 contains 18 residues. CDR3 sequence: CASSPRQRGVRDTGELFF. The DNA for the CDR3 is TGTGCCAGCTCACCACGACAGCGTGGAGTTAGGGATACCGGGGAGCTGTTTTTT.

The chain combines TRBV6-2 or TRBV6-3 with TRBJ2-4, with 9 positions matching TRBD1. The length of the CDR3 is 14 residues. The V gene end was trimmed by 5 bases and the J gene end by 9 bases; junction bases not matched to a gene: 8. CDR1 MNHEY and CDR2 SVGEGT come from the germline V gene. The CDR3 nucleotides read TGTGCCAGCAGTACGGGGACAGGGCAGGGCATTCAGTACTTC. Its protein product is CASSTGTGQGIQYF.

This clone has a handful of counts. The DNA of the CDR3 is TGTGCCAGCAGCTTAACTTCGGGACAGTACACCGGGGAGCTGTTTTTT. Amino acid sequence: CASSLTSGQYTGELFF. V usage is TRBV7-6 and J usage is TRBJ2-2, with 7 bases identical to TRBD1. Germline V gene sequence: CDR1 SGHVS, CDR2 FNYEAQ. After removal of 2 bases from V and 3 bases from J, the junction contained 6 bases not matched to a gene. The CDR3 consists of 16 residues.

The rearrangement uses TRBV30 and TRBJ2-4; the match to TRBD1 covers 7 bases. CDR3 size: 14 residues. V lost 3 bases, J lost 12 bases, and 14 bases stayed unmatched. The germline V gene has CDR1 GTSNPN and CDR2 SVGIG (reference sequence). CDR3 amino acids: CAWSRLATGVGQYF. The CDR3 bases are TGTGCCTGGAGCCGCCTAGCAACAGGGGTGGGTCAGTACTTC.

The CDR3 DNA reads as TGTGCCTGGGGGGGACAGGGATTTCTCCGCGAGCAGTACTTC. It encodes CAWGGQGFLREQYF. The genes are TRBV30 and TRBJ2-7; 9 positions match TRBD1. J gave up 6 bases and V 5 bases, and 11 bases lay outside the gene matches. Germline V gene sequence: CDR1 GTSNPN, CDR2 SVGIG (reference sequence). There are 14 residues in the CDR3.

This chain uses TRBV5-4 with TRBJ1-2; D unresolved. CDR1 is SGHNT and CDR2 is YYREEE in the germline V gene (reference sequence). The CDR3 length is 15 residues. V lost 2 bases, J lost 0 bases, and 11 bases lay in between. CDR3 amino acids: CASSFDAEANYGYTF. CDR3 bases: TGTGCCAGCAGCTTCGATGCGGAAGCTAACTATGGCTACACCTTC.

The gene calls are TRBV18 and TRBJ1-1; TRBD1 matches 8 bases. Unmatched junction bases numbered 10, after V lost 2 bases and J lost 5 bases. Germline values: CDR1 KGHSH, CDR2 LQKENI. The length of the CDR3 is 16 residues. The CDR3 DNA follows: TGTGCCAGCTCACCAACTCCAGGGGGCGCAAAAACTGAAGCTTTCTTT. Translation gives CASSPTPGGAKTEAFF.

This clone has a single count. V usage is TRBV4-2 and J usage is TRBJ2-5, with D tentatively TRBD2 (6 bases). Trimming removed 0 bases from V and 11 bases from J, with 16 bases in between. Germline V gives CDR1 LGHNA, CDR2 YNFKEQ. CDR3 length equals 14 residues. DNA of the CDR3: TGTGCCAGCAGCCAAGAGGACTATCAGACTGCTCAGTACTTC. It translates to CASSQEDYQTAQYF.